This T cell receptor (beta chain) was found in a study of T cell responses to AZD1222 COVID-19 vaccine. Whole-study findings and limits: Following two doses of AZD1222, Spike-specific TCR breadth and depth rose. At baseline, seropositivity was found in only six or seven AZD1222 recipients.

The table lists this clone with a few counts. Its antigen remains unidentified. The V and J ends lost 0 bases and 5 bases, in that order; junction bases with no gene match: 5. Germline CDR1 reads LGHNA; CDR2 reads YNFKEQ. CDR3 length: 16 residues. Measured with immunoSEQ multiplex PCR; TCRdb has only the in-frame clones, and not every one. This sample has 100,000 to 120,000 clones, with 85% to 95% found just once. Material: peripheral blood, obtained on day 0 of AZD1222 vaccination. The chain combines TRBV4-2 with TRBJ1-5; 9 positions match TRBD1. The sequence derives from an adult in good health. Here the CDR3 DNA reads TGTGCCAGCAGCCAAGATTCGGGGACAGGGTATCAGCCCCAGCATTTT. This encodes CASSQDSGTGYQPQHF.